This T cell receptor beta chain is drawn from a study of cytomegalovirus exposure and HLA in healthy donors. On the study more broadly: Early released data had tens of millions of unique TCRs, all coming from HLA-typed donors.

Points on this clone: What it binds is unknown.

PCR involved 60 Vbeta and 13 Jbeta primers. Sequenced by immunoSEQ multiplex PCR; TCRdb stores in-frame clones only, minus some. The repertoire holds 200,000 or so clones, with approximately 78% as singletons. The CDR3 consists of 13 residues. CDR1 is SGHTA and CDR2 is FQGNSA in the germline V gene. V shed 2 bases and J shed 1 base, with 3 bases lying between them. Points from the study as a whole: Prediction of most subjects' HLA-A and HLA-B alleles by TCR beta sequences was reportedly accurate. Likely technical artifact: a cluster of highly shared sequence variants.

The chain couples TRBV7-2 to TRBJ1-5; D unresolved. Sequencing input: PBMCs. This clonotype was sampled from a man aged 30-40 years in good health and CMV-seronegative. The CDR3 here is CASSLQSNQPQHF. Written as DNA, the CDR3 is TGTGCCAGCAGCTTACAGAGCAATCAGCCCCAGCATTTT.